This T cell receptor (beta chain) is drawn from a study of blood T cell repertoires in COVID-19. This clone has more than one count but fewer than ten. CDR1 and CDR2 from the germline V gene are LGHDT and YNNKEL (reference sequence). The J segment lost 0 bases and the V segment lost 4 bases, leaving 7 bases of the junction unmatched. The CDR3 is made up of 18 amino acids. Repertoires were generated with immunoSEQ multiplex PCR, while TCRdb's copy carries only in-frame clones and drops some. The sample shows 70,000 to 90,000 clones, roughly 83% of them seen only once. This chain connects TRBV3-1 (or the pseudogene TRBV3-2) to TRBJ2-6; TRBD1 matches at 9 bases. The specimen sequenced was peripheral blood. This sequence was found in a woman of 80 years or more with acute or convalescent COVID-19. This CDR3 reads CASSLRGTGLSGANVLTF. The CDR3 DNA follows: TGTGCCAGCAGCCTCCGGGGGACAGGGCTCTCTGGGGCCAACGTCCTGACTTTC.